The 15 T cell receptor beta chains listed next were all sequenced from one sample in a study of prognosis after radiotherapy for stage I lung cancer. From genomic DNA, two-round multiplex PCR was used to amplify TCR beta CDR3. TRBV and TRBJ genes each had their own specific primers in first-round PCR. One entry per CDR3 protein, called by TCRdb with MiXCR from the multiplex PCR reads. The sample includes under 20,000 distinct CDR3 sequences, around three fifths seen only once; the top ten take 25% to 30%. Sample: PBMCs, taken before or after stereotactic body radiation therapy (not recorded which). The receptors stem from a donor aged 50 or older with non-small cell lung cancer.

The V gene is TRBV7-6, the J gene TRBJ2-5, with 11 nucleotides matching TRBD1. Germline assignment: CDR1 SGHVS and CDR2 FNYEAQ. This CDR3 has 16 amino acids. The J segment lost 4 bases and the V segment lost 5 bases, leaving 9 bases of the junction unmatched. CDR3 residues: CASSPAPDRGRETQYF. In nucleotides, the CDR3 is TGTGCCAGCAGCCCTGCGCCGGACAGGGGGCGAGAGACCCAGTACTTC. Full variable domain (remainder filled in from reference TRBV7-6 and TRBJ2-5): GAGVSQSPRYKVTKRGQDVALRCDPISGHVSLYWYRQALGQGPEFLTYFNYEAQQDKSGLPNDRFSAERPEGSISTLTIQRTEQRDSAMYRCASSPAPDRGRETQYFGPGTRLLVL.

Ten or more counts support this clonotype. The chain is built from TRBV27 and TRBJ2-5; D is undetermined. CDR3 length: 11 amino acids. The V gene's germline CDR1 is MNHEY and CDR2 SMNVEV (reference sequence). V dropped 5 bases and J dropped 1 base, with 2 bases sitting between them. CDR3 sequence reads: CASSPQETQYF. CDR3 nucleotides: TGTGCCAGCAGTCCCCAAGAGACCCAGTACTTC.

This clonotype was seen repeatedly, ten times or more. The rearrangement uses TRBV11-2 and TRBJ2-5; D remains unclear. Trimming took off 1 base at V and 2 bases at J, with 11 bases between the two ends. Germline V gives CDR1 SGHAT, CDR2 FQNNGV. This CDR3 is built from 15 residues. The CDR3: CASSLGSGRQETQYF. CDR3 bases: TGTGCCAGCAGCTTAGGGTCAGGTAGACAAGAGACCCAGTACTTC.

As regards this clonotype: The conserved closing phenylalanine or tryptophan is absent in this CDR3, likely reflecting a read error. CDR3 residues: CASSPSKLGTDTQYL. CDR3 in DNA: TGTGCCAGCAGTCCCTCTAAACTAGGGACAGATACGCAGTATTTG. The chain couples TRBV27 to TRBJ2-3, with a possible D match to TRBD2 (5 bases). The CDR3 consists of 15 residues. Trimming pared 5 bases from V and 3 bases from J, leaving 15 bases between. Germline CDR1 MNHEY, CDR2 SMNVEV (reference sequence).

J is TRBJ1-6 and V is TRBV7-2; no clear D gene. The CDR3 has 14 amino acids. V lost 4 bases and J lost 6, with 10 bases in between. Germline V gene lookup returns CDR1 SGHTA and CDR2 FQGNSA. In nucleotides, the CDR3 is TGTGCCAGCAGCTCCTTCAGTACTAATTCACCCCTCCACTTT. Its translation: CASSSFSTNSPLHF.

This clonotype was observed many times. The J gene is TRBJ2-1, the V gene TRBV3-1, with D possibly matching TRBD2 (6 bases). This CDR3 is built from 15 residues. Between the trimmed V and J ends, which lost 4 bases and 5 bases, there was a span of 15 bases. The germline V gene encodes CDR1 LGHDT and CDR2 YNNKEL (reference sequence). CDR3 coding DNA: TGTGCCAGCAGCCCTACTAGCATCACCCACAATGAGCAGTTCTTC. This encodes CASSPTSITHNEQFF.

The chain links TRBV30 to TRBJ1-3, with D maybe TRBD1 (6 bases). This CDR3 comprises 15 residues. Trimming pared 4 bases from V and 2 bases from J, leaving 15 bases between. CDR1 and CDR2 from the germline V gene are GTSNPN and SVGIG (reference sequence). The CDR3, as DNA: TGTGCCTGGAACGATGGGACACTAGCTGGAAACACCATATATTTT. Residues: CAWNDGTLAGNTIYF.

The chain carries TRBV11-2 and TRBJ1-2, with D tentatively TRBD1 (5 bases). The CDR3 is made up of 12 amino acids. Trimming shortened V by 5 bases and J by 4 bases, and 8 bases separated the two germline ends. Per the germline V gene, CDR1 is SGHAT and CDR2 is FQNNGV. The CDR3: CASSPGGYGYTF. In DNA form, the CDR3 reads TGTGCCAGCAGCCCGGGGGGCTATGGCTACACCTTC.

This chain connects TRBV7-2 to TRBJ2-7; D remains ambiguous. Germline CDR1 reads SGHTA; CDR2 reads FQGNSA. Trimming left V 1 base short and J 3 bases short, with 13 bases between. This CDR3 contains 15 residues. The CDR3 spells CASSLGRTGFYEQYF. CDR3 in DNA: TGTGCCAGCAGCTTAGGTAGGACCGGCTTCTACGAGCAGTACTTC.

In this sample, this clonotype turned up many times. This rearrangement joins TRBV20-1 to TRBJ2-3; 7 bases fit TRBD2. Germline V gene data show CDR1 as DFQATT and CDR2 as SNEGSKA (reference sequence). This CDR3 comprises 14 residues. Trimming took 5 bases from V and 0 from J; bases not matched to a gene: 5. The CDR3 DNA is TGCAGTGCTCCACTAGCGCTAAGCACAGATACGCAGTATTTT. Translating gives CSAPLALSTDTQYF.

This chain joins TRBV20-1 and TRBJ2-1, with 9 bases fitting TRBD2. This CDR3 is built from 15 residues. Per germline, CDR1 DFQATT and CDR2 SNEGSKA (reference sequence). V gave up 0 bases and J gave up 6 bases; unmatched junction bases: 6. The CDR3 DNA reads as TGCAGTGCTAGAGATCCACCTAGCGGGGCCAATGAGCAGTTCTTC. Encoded protein: CSARDPPSGANEQFF.

V gene TRBV11-2 combines with J gene TRBJ2-1; D is uncertain. The CDR3 runs to 14 residues. CDR1 SGHAT and CDR2 FQNNGV come from the germline V gene. Trimming removed 6 bases at V and 9 bases at J, with 18 bases between. The CDR3 loop reads CASSETPLLTEQFF. In DNA form, the CDR3 reads TGTGCCAGCAGTGAAACCCCCCTGCTTACTGAGCAGTTCTTC.

The chain uses TRBV6-2 or TRBV6-3 and TRBJ2-5; a weak D match, TRBD1 (6 bases). Germline V gene sequence: CDR1 MNHEY, CDR2 SVGEGT. The CDR3 contains 16 residues. V was pared by 0 bases and J by 2 bases, with 13 bases between. The CDR3 bases are TGTGCCAGCAGTTACTCCGACAGGCGACGGCAAGAGACCCAGTACTTC. Encoded protein: CASSYSDRRRQETQYF.

With respect to this clonotype: The junction and the germline gene differ at one end; a read error may be behind it. V usage is TRBV6-4 and J usage is TRBJ2-3; D unclear. Germline V gives CDR1 MRHNA, CDR2 SNTAGT. The CDR3 extends over 15 amino acids. The CDR3 reads CARSVEGLGTDTQYF. DNA of the CDR3: TGTGCCAGAAGTGTAGAAGGGCTCGGGACAGATACGCAGTATTTT.

This clonotype appeared many times. CDR3 amino acids: CASSLAQGYDIQYF. DNA of the CDR3: TGTGCCAGCAGTTTAGCACAGGGGTATGACATTCAGTACTTC. V gene TRBV28 combines with J gene TRBJ2-4; the match to TRBD1 covers 7 bases. With V trimmed by 2 bases and J by 8 bases, 6 bases remained unmatched. The CDR3 totals 14 residues. Germline CDR1 reads MDHEN; CDR2 reads SYDVKM.